This T cell receptor beta chain was documented in a study of vaccination and CD4 T cells after COVID-19. Study-wide points: Spike mono-reactivity was found in 304 of the 307 vaccine-specific clones identified in convalescent patients.

At the Johns Hopkins FTIC core, DNA taken from cultured CD4+ T cells was sequenced by way of the Oncomine TCR Beta short-read assay. Once CD4+ T cells had been cultured, genomic DNA was extracted from them. TCRdb re-called the PCR reads with MiXCR, one entry per CDR3 protein. The table has around 15,000 distinct CDR3 sequences, 45% to 50% seen once. The sample's treatment: approximately 9-day PBMC culture with coronavirus spike peptide pools or control peptides (ViraFEST assay). V lost 3 bases and J lost 2, with 11 bases in between. CDR3 length: 14 residues. The germline V gene encodes CDR1 KGHSH and CDR2 LQKENI. Worth noting for this clonotype: Its cognate antigen is unknown.

The sequenced sample consisted of CD4+ T cells from blood, cultured in vitro. The genes are TRBV18 and TRBJ2-7; the D is unclear. This sequence originates from a human donor who had recovered from COVID-19. The CDR3 reads CASSPTQDPYEQYF. The CDR3 DNA reads as TGTGCCAGCTCACCGACGCAGGATCCCTACGAGCAGTACTTC.